This TCR beta chain derives from a study of patients and donors after allogeneic stem cell transplantation. TCRdb passed the RT-PCR reads through MiXCR, listing each CDR3 protein once. The table lists around 150,000 distinct CDR3 sequences, about two fifths of them singletons. The V and J ends lost 3 bases and 2 bases respectively, with 16 bases between them. CDR1 DFQATT and CDR2 SNEGSKA come from the germline V gene (reference sequence). The CDR3 runs 15 residues. This clonotype was observed a handful of times. The receptor comes from a human donor who was either an allogeneic HSCT recipient or a stem cell or donor lymphocyte infusion donor (not recorded which). It is not recorded whose cells these are; they may come from a transplant donor. The specimen was blood, either unsorted or a sorted T cell fraction (not recorded which). This chain connects TRBV20-1 to TRBJ1-1; D remains ambiguous. CDR3 bases: TGCAGTGCTAGCGCCCCTTTCCGGGTTAACACTGAAGCTTTCTTT. This codes for CSASAPFRVNTEAFF.